Sequencing of this T cell receptor (beta chain) was carried out in a study of blood T cell repertoires in COVID-19. Overall study: Both acute and convalescent COVID-19 samples were obtained from the United States, Italy and Spain. PBMCs, B-cell-depleted T cells, or T cells were the source of the cDNA or gDNA that made up the material.

The assay was immunoSEQ multiplex PCR, and TCRdb's table has in-frame clones only and misses some. The table records about 320,000 clones, about 85% of them present only once. Participant age was 18 to 89 years, and participants resided in fewer than 25 US areas. During the 2 weeks before they entered the study, exposed participants had met someone with a PCR-confirmed or clinician-diagnosed COVID-19 case. Trimming cost V 0 bases and J 6 bases, with 12 bases left between them. This CDR3 spans 14 amino acids. Germline V gives CDR1 LGHDT, CDR2 YNNKEL (reference sequence). The chain has TRBV3-1 (or the pseudogene TRBV3-2) and TRBJ2-7, with D maybe TRBD1 (5 bases). The sample taken for sequencing was PBMCs or T cells enriched from blood (not recorded which). The source is a woman in her 30s who had been exposed to COVID-19. The CDR3 DNA reads TGTGCCAGCAGCCAAGATTCGCAGGGCGGCGAGCAGTACTTC. Translating it yields CASSQDSQGGEQYF.